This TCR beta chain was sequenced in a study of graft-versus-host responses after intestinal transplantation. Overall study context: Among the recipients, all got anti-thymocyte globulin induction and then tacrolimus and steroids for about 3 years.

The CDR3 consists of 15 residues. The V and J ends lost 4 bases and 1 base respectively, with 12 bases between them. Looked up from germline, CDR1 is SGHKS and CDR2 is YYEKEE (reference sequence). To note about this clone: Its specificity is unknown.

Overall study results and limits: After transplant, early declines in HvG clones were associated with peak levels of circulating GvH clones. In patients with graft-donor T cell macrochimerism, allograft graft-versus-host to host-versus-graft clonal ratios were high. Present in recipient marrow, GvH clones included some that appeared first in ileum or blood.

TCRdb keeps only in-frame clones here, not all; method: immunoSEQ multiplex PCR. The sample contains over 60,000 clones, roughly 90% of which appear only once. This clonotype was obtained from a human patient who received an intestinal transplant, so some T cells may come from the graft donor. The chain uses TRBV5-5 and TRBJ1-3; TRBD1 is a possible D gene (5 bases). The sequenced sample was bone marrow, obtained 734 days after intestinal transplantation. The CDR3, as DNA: TGTGCCAGCAGCGGGGGGACGGTTTCTGGAAACACCATATATTTT. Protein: CASSGGTVSGNTIYF.